Listed here are 10 T cell receptor beta chains from one sample, sequenced in a study of shared clonotypes between healthy human individuals. This table comes from immunoSEQ multiplex PCR, and its TCRdb copy is limited to in-frame clones, with some not included. Seen here are roughly 2.2 million clones, 85% to 95% observed once, and the top ten hold around 0.38%. Sequences were obtained from naive CD4+ T cells from PBMCs. The subset: CD45RA+ positively selected. The receptors originated from a man younger than 35 in good health. Some clones in this sample may be carry-over from other donors' samples.

This rearrangement joins TRBV7-3 to TRBJ2-3; TRBD1 agrees at 7 bases. In germline, CDR1 is SGHTA, CDR2 FQGTGA. The junction had 2 bases not matched to a gene; V was cut back by 5 bases and J by 0 bases. The CDR3 consists of 14 residues. This CDR3 is CASSGQASTDTQYF. DNA for the CDR3: TGTGCCAGCAGCGGACAGGCAAGCACAGATACGCAGTATTTT.

The chain links TRBV6-6 to TRBJ2-7, with 8 bases aligning to TRBD2. J lost 6 bases, V lost 6 bases, and 13 bases had no gene match. The CDR3 loop spans 15 amino acids. Germline CDR1 and CDR2: MNHNY and SVGAGI (reference sequence). CDR3 nucleotides: TGTGCCAGCAGATCCGGGGGGGGCGCAGGGTTCGAGCAGTACTTC. It is translated as CASRSGGGAGFEQYF.

The chain recombines TRBV4-1 with TRBJ1-5; D unclear. The V gene's germline CDR1 is MGHRA and CDR2 YSYEKL. The CDR3 length is 15 residues. The V end was cut by 3 bases, the J end by 2 bases, with 11 bases between. The CDR3 spells CASSQGPWGNQPQHF. The CDR3 DNA sequence: TGCGCCAGCAGCCAGGGCCCATGGGGCAATCAGCCCCAGCATTTT.

The gene calls are TRBV19 and TRBJ2-5, with 9 bases that match TRBD1. The germline V gene encodes CDR1 LNHDA and CDR2 SQIVND (reference sequence). V shed 6 bases and J 3 bases; nucleotides not matched to a gene: 2. The CDR3 is made up of 13 amino acids. The CDR3 DNA reads as TGTGCCAGTAGGGGGGACAGGGAAGAGACCCAGTACTTC. It is translated as CASRGDREETQYF.

Of note for this clone: The same CDR3 arises from other DNA sequences in this sample as well. The V and J genes are TRBV28 and TRBJ2-3, with D maybe TRBD2 (5 bases). Trimming shortened V by 2 bases and J by 3 bases, and 6 bases separated the two germline ends. The germline V gene encodes CDR1 MDHEN and CDR2 SYDVKM. This CDR3 contains 13 residues. The chain's CDR3 is CASSLRGTDTQYF. The DNA of the CDR3 is TGTGCCAGCAGTTTAAGAGGGACAGATACGCAGTATTTT. Complete variable domain (other parts from reference TRBV28 and TRBJ2-3): DVKVTQSSRYLVKRTGEKVFLECVQDMDHENMFWYRQDPGLGLRLIYFSYDVKMKEKGDIPEGYSVSREKKERFSLILESASTNQTSMYLCASSLRGTDTQYFGPGTRLTVL.

This chain uses TRBV5-4 with TRBJ2-3; D is perhaps TRBD1 (5 bases). The CDR3 is 16 amino acids. Trimming stripped 1 base from V and 0 bases from J, with 12 bases between. CDR1 and CDR2 from the germline V gene are SGHNT and YYREEE (reference sequence). CDR3 residues: CASSLLSGYSTDTQYF. The CDR3 DNA reads TGTGCCAGCAGCTTGCTATCAGGGTACAGCACAGATACGCAGTATTTT.

About this clone: This sample includes further DNA sequences coding for the same CDR3. V gene TRBV7-2 combines with J gene TRBJ2-1; D is unclear. CDR3 size: 15 residues. The ends were cut back, 0 bases at V and 2 bases at J, with 8 bases in the middle. Germline V gene lookup returns CDR1 SGHTA and CDR2 FQGNSA. In DNA, the CDR3 is TGTGCCAGCAGCTTAGCGTCGGCGGCCTACAATGAGCAGTTCTTC. Translated: CASSLASAAYNEQFF.

This chain joins TRBV2 and TRBJ2-7; D perhaps matches TRBD2 (5 bases). This CDR3 contains 15 residues. Germline values: CDR1 SNHLY, CDR2 FYNNEI. V was cut by 5 bases and J by 4 bases, with 18 bases left in between. CDR3 region: CASSPRQAGSYEQYF. The CDR3, as DNA: TGTGCCAGCAGTCCGAGGCAGGCGGGCAGTTACGAGCAGTACTTC.

This chain connects TRBV29-1 to TRBJ2-3; tentatively, D is TRBD1 (5 bases). Germline V CDR1 and CDR2: SQVTM, ANQGSEA. The CDR3 consists of 13 residues. V was clipped by 3 bases and J by 2 bases, with 9 bases between them. CDR3 loop: CSVDRTHTDTQYF. The CDR3 nucleotides read TGCAGCGTTGACAGGACACACACAGATACGCAGTATTTT.

J is TRBJ1-1 and V is TRBV7-3; D may be TRBD1 (5 bases). The V end was cut by 2 bases, the J end by 10 bases, with 14 bases between. The CDR3 runs 13 residues. Germline CDR1 is SGHTA and CDR2 is FQGTGA. CDR3 sequence (DNA): TGTGCCAGCAGCTTACAGGGTACGGGAGGAGCTTTCTTT. Its translation is CASSLQGTGGAFF.